Presented here are 21 T cell receptor beta chains from one specimen sequenced in a study of control samples from healthy donors and cancer patients. The method was immunoSEQ multiplex PCR; TCRdb's version includes in-frame clones alone and lacks a portion of them. The sample has under 450,000 clones; about nine tenths are singletons. Sequenced input: PBMCs. The receptors stem from a man aged 35 to 55 with head and neck cancer.

V usage is TRBV6-5 and J usage is TRBJ2-7; TRBD1 matches 11 bases. The CDR3 is made up of 15 amino acids. Per germline, CDR1 MNHEY and CDR2 SVGAGI. J was trimmed by 2 bases and V by 2 bases; bases with no gene match: 2. The CDR3 region is CASSYRDRGTYEQYF. Written as DNA, the CDR3 is TGTGCCAGCAGTTACCGGGACAGGGGGACCTACGAGCAGTACTTC.

This chain joins TRBV4-3 and TRBJ2-7; 7 positions agree with TRBD1. This CDR3 is 13 amino acids long. J was trimmed by 6 bases and V by 1 base; bases with no gene match: 3. The germline gives CDR1 LGHNA, CDR2 YSLEER. The CDR3 coding sequence is TGCGCCAGCAGCCAAGTTCCAGGGGGCGAGCAGTACTTC. This encodes CASSQVPGGEQYF.

J is TRBJ1-2 and V is TRBV15; D is uncertain. Trimming pared 0 bases from V and 4 bases from J, leaving 12 bases between. Germline V gene data show CDR1 as LNHNV and CDR2 as YYDKDF (reference sequence). CDR3 length: 15 residues. CDR3 sequence (DNA): TGTGCCACCAGCAGAGATGGCCCGGACCCCTATGGCTACACCTTC. This sequence encodes CATSRDGPDPYGYTF.

CDR3: CAISSEPGETQYF. The CDR3 coding sequence is TGTGCCATCAGTAGCGAACCAGGGGAGACCCAGTACTTC. The gene calls are TRBV10-3 and TRBJ2-5; tentatively, D is TRBD1 (5 bases). Trimming stripped 5 bases from V and 5 bases from J, with 12 bases between. CDR1 ENHRY and CDR2 SYGVKD come from the germline V gene. This CDR3 region has 13 residues.

This chain links TRBV28 with TRBJ2-7; D is undetermined. Trimming stripped 8 bases from V and 3 bases from J, with 11 bases between. The CDR3 is 12 residues long. Germline V lookup: CDR1 MDHEN, CDR2 SYDVKM. CDR3 bases: TGTGCCAGCGAAGGTGGAATCTACGAGCAGTACTTC. It specifies CASEGGIYEQYF.

The CDR3 region is CASSLTIGLYNEQFF. CDR3 bases: TGTGCCAGCAGCCTAACAATCGGACTCTACAATGAGCAGTTCTTC. This sequence joins TRBV6-5 and TRBJ2-1, with D tentatively TRBD2 (5 bases). Trimming stripped 6 bases from V and 3 bases from J, with 15 bases between. Germline CDR1 MNHEY, CDR2 SVGAGI. The CDR3 has 15 residues.

The genes are TRBV5-4 and TRBJ2-2; 7 bases are shared with TRBD1. Germline CDR1 reads SGHNT; CDR2 reads YYREEE (reference sequence). V lost 6 bases and J lost 0; bases outside the gene matches: 11. The CDR3 is 17 amino acids. This chain's CDR3 is CASTPFRDSSNTGELFF. The CDR3 DNA sequence: TGTGCCAGCACCCCATTCCGGGACAGTTCGAACACCGGGGAGCTGTTTTTT.

The V and J genes are TRBV28 and TRBJ1-2; TRBD1 matches 9 bases. CDR1 is MDHEN, CDR2 SYDVKM, per germline. The CDR3 is 15 residues long. Trimming cost V 6 bases and J 4 bases; bases outside gene matches: 9. CDR3 sequence: CASRTPGTGLYGYTF. CDR3 nucleotides: TGTGCCAGCAGGACACCCGGGACAGGGCTCTATGGCTACACCTTC.

The genes are TRBV29-1 and TRBJ1-1; maybe TRBD1 (5 bases). The germline gives CDR1 SQVTM, CDR2 ANQGSEA. This CDR3 is built from 12 residues. V was trimmed by 6 bases and J by 12 bases, leaving 20 bases between them. CDR3 residues: CSVATGRTLTFF. DNA for the CDR3: TGCAGCGTCGCTACCGGGCGGACATTGACTTTCTTT.

The rearrangement links TRBV29-1 to TRBJ2-2; 9 bases are a match to TRBD2. V shed 7 bases and J 7 bases; nucleotides not matched to a gene: 7. The CDR3 has 13 residues. Per germline, CDR1 SQVTM and CDR2 ANQGSEA. CDR3 protein: CSATGLALGELFF. The CDR3 region has the DNA TGCAGCGCGACGGGACTAGCCCTCGGGGAGCTGTTTTTT.

About this clone itself: The sample carries other DNA sequences with the same CDR3. This chain uses TRBV28 with TRBJ2-7; a possible D gene is TRBD1 (6 bases). V was pared by 6 bases and J by 3 bases, with 9 bases between. Germline CDR1 is MDHEN and CDR2 is SYDVKM. This CDR3 comprises 12 residues. The CDR3 bases are TGTGCCAGCAGAGGGGGAAGCTACGAGCAGTACTTC. It yields the protein CASRGGSYEQYF.

The chain joins TRBV5-1 to TRBJ1-4; D gene ambiguous. The CDR3 has 17 residues. The germline V and J ends were trimmed by 4 bases and 6 bases, with 22 bases remaining between them. Germline CDR1 SGHRS, CDR2 YFSETQ. The CDR3 nucleotides read TGCGCCAGCAGCCCTCGTCCCCGGGATCTAAGGGATGAAAAACTGTTTTTT. Its translation is CASSPRPRDLRDEKLFF. The whole variable domain, filled in from reference TRBV5-1 and TRBJ1-4, reads KAGVTQTPRYLIKTRGQQVTLSCSPISGHRSVSWYQQTPGQGLQFLFEYFSETQRNKGNFPGRFSGRQFSNSRSEMNVSTLELGDSALYLCASSPRPRDLRDEKLFFGSGTQLSVL.

This clone showed up just once. J is TRBJ1-1 and V is TRBV11-2; D gene unclear. The ends were cut back, 0 bases at V and 0 bases at J, with 8 bases in the middle. The CDR3 runs to 15 residues. Germline loops: CDR1 SGHAT, CDR2 FQNNGV. The CDR3 is CASSLDLQMNTEAFF. Here the CDR3 DNA reads TGTGCCAGCAGCTTAGATCTGCAGATGAACACTGAAGCTTTCTTT. Full variable domain (missing parts from reference TRBV11-2 and TRBJ1-1): EAGVAQSPRYKIIEKRQSVAFWCNPISGHATLYWYQQILGQGPKLLIQFQNNGVVDDSQLPKDRFSAERLKGVDSTLKIQPAKLEDSAVYLCASSLDLQMNTEAFFGQGTRLTVV.

The chain is built from TRBV11-2 and TRBJ1-6, with TRBD1 as a possible D gene (6 bases). The CDR3 has 15 amino acids. CDR1 is SGHAT, CDR2 FQNNGV, per germline. Trimming pared 4 bases from V and 7 bases from J, leaving 14 bases between. The CDR3 protein is CASSSQGVRNSPLHF. The DNA of the CDR3 is TGTGCCAGCAGCTCACAGGGTGTGAGGAATTCACCCCTCCACTTT. The full variable domain, completed using reference TRBV11-2 and TRBJ1-6, is EAGVAQSPRYKIIEKRQSVAFWCNPISGHATLYWYQQILGQGPKLLIQFQNNGVVDDSQLPKDRFSAERLKGVDSTLKIQPAKLEDSAVYLCASSSQGVRNSPLHFGNGTRLTVT.

This sequence joins TRBV4-1 and TRBJ2-5; 11 positions agree with TRBD1. This CDR3 spans 16 amino acids. Germline V CDR1 and CDR2: MGHRA, YSYEKL. The ends lost 3 bases at V and 5 bases at J; junction bases unmatched: 8. The CDR3 reads CASSHEGTGGVETQYF. The CDR3 DNA reads as TGCGCCAGCAGCCATGAGGGGACAGGGGGGGTCGAGACCCAGTACTTC.

The J gene is TRBJ2-1, the V gene TRBV5-6; TRBD1 aligns across 8 bases. The CDR3 contains 15 residues. The V gene's germline CDR1 is SGHDT and CDR2 YYEEEE. V gave up 4 bases and J gave up 5 bases; unmatched junction bases: 8. The CDR3 region is CASSPDRVSHNEQFF. Here the CDR3 DNA reads TGTGCCAGCAGCCCGGACAGGGTGTCCCACAATGAGCAGTTCTTC.

V gene TRBV11-2 combines with J gene TRBJ2-3, with TRBD1 matching 11 bases. The germline CDR1 and CDR2 sequences are SGHAT and FQNNGV. V shed 3 bases and J 7 bases; nucleotides not matched to a gene: 9. The CDR3 has 16 amino acids. This chain's CDR3 is CASSLLMGQGEYTQYF. As DNA, the CDR3 is TGTGCCAGCAGCTTGTTGATGGGACAGGGGGAATATACGCAGTATTTT.

As to this clone: Sequence at one end of the junction differs from germline and may be a read error. The V gene is TRBV6-6, the J gene TRBJ1-2; no clear D gene. Germline values: CDR1 MNHNY, CDR2 SVGAGI (reference sequence). The CDR3 is made up of 15 amino acids. CDR3 protein: CASRETPLGRVDESF. The CDR3 region has the DNA TGTGCCAGCAGAGAAACCCCGTTGGGTCGCGTAGACGAATCTTTC.

The DNA for the CDR3 is TGCGCCAGCAGCTTAGCGGGAGGCTCAGGGGAGACCCAGTACTTC. This sequence encodes CASSLAGGSGETQYF. This rearrangement joins TRBV5-1 to TRBJ2-5; 9 nucleotides match TRBD2. The CDR3 is 15 residues long. V gave up 2 bases and J gave up 5 bases; unmatched junction bases: 7. The germline V gene encodes CDR1 SGHRS and CDR2 YFSETQ.

The V and J genes are TRBV10-3 and TRBJ2-7; TRBD1 matches at 7 bases. CDR3 length: 16 residues. The V and J ends lost 0 bases and 3 bases, in that order; junction bases with no gene match: 8. Germline V lookup: CDR1 ENHRY, CDR2 SYGVKD. The chain's CDR3 is CAISESTGQAFYEQYF. The CDR3 region has the DNA TGTGCCATCAGTGAGTCGACCGGACAGGCTTTCTACGAGCAGTACTTC.

In the case of this clone: One end of the junction varies from germline; a read error may be responsible. The chain couples TRBV28 to TRBJ2-3, with 12 bases aligning to TRBD1. Per germline, CDR1 MDHEN and CDR2 SYDVKM. The CDR3 sequence is 17 residues long. The CDR3 coding sequence is TGTGCCAGCAGTTCACCCGGGACAGGGGGCGCGGTGGGCCGGATGGCATTT. This translates into CASSSPGTGGAVGRMAF.